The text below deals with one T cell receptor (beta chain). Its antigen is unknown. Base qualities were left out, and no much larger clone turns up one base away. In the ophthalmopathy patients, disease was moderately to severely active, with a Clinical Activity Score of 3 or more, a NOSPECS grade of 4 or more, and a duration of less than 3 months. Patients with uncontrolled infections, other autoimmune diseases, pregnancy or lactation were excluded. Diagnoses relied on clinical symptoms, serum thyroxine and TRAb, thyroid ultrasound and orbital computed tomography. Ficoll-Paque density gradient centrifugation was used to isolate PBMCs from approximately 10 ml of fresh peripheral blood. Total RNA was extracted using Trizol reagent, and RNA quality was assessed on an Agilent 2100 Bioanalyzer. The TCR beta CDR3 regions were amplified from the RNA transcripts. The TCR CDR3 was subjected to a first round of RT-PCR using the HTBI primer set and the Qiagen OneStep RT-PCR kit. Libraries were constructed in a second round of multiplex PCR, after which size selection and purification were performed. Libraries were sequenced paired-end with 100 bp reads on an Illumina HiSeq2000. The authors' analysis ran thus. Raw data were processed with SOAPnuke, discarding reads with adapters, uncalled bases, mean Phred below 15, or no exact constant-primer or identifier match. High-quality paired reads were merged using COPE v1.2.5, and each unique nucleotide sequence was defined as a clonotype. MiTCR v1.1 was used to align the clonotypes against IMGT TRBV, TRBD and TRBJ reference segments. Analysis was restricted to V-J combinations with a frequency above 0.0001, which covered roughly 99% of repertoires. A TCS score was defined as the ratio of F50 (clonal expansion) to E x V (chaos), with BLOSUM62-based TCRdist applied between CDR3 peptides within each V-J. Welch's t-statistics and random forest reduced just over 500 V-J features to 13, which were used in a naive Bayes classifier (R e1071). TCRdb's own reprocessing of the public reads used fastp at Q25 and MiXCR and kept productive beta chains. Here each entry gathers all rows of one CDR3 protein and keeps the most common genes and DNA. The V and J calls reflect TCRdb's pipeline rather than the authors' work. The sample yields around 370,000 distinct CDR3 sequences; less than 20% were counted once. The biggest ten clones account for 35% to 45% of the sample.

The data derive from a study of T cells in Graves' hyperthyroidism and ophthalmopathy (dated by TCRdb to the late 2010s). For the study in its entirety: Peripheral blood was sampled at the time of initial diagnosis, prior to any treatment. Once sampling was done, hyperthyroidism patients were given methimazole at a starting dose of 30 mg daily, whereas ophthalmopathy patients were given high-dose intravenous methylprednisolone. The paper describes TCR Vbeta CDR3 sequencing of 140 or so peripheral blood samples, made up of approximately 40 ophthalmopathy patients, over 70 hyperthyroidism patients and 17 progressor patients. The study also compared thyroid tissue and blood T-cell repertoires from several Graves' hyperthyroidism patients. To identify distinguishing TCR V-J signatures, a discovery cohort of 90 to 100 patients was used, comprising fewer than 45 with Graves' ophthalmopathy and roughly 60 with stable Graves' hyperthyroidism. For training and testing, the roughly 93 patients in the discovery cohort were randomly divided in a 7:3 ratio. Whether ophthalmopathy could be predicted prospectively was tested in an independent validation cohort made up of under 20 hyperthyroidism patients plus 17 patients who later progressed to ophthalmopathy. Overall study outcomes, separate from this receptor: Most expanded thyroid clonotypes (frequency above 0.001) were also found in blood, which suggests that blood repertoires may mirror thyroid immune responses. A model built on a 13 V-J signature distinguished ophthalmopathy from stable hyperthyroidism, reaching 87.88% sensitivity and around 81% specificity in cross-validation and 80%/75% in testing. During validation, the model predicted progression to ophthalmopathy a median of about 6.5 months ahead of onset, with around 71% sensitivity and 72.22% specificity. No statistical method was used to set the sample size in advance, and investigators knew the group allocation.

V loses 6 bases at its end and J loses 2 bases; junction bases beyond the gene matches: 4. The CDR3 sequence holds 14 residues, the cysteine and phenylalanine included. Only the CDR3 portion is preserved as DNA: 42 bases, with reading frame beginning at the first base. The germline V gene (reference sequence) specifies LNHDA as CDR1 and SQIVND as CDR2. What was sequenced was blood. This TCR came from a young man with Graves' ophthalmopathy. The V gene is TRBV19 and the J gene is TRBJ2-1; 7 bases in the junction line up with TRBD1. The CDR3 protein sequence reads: CASRGDSPYNEQFF. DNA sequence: TGTGCCAGTAGAGGGGACAGCCCCTACAATGAGCAGTTCTTC.